The source of this T cell receptor beta chain is a study of cytomegalovirus exposure and HLA in healthy donors. The PCR contained 60 Vbeta and 13 Jbeta primers. The data were produced by immunoSEQ multiplex PCR, yet TCRdb's version contains in-frame clones alone and is incomplete. This repertoire shows around 160,000 clones, approximately 79% found once; its top ten account for roughly 1.9%. With 6 bases removed from V and 5 bases from J, the gap between germline ends came to 12 bases. The CDR3 runs 13 residues. In germline, CDR1 is MNHEY, CDR2 SVGAGI. This TCR was recovered from a human donor in good health. The V gene is TRBV6-5, the J gene TRBJ2-3; weak D call: TRBD1 (5 bases). Sequencing input: PBMCs. CDR3 loop: CASRVQGEDTQYF. As DNA, the CDR3 is TGTGCCAGCAGGGTACAAGGGGAAGATACGCAGTATTTT.